The 26 T cell receptor beta chains listed next were all sequenced from one sample in a study of cytomegalovirus exposure and HLA in healthy donors. The PCR made use of 60 Vbeta and 13 Jbeta primers. The repertoire was sequenced with immunoSEQ multiplex PCR; TCRdb's copy has only in-frame clones and lacks some. Of 150,000 to 200,000 clones listed, around 83% are singletons. Sequences were obtained from PBMCs. The receptors originated from a middle-aged man in good health and CMV-seropositive.

This clone was counted a single time. CDR3 loop: CASRRRELPLDTQYF. CDR3 DNA sequence: TGTGCCAGCCGCCGACGGGAGCTCCCGCTTGATACGCAGTATTTT. The chain employs TRBV5-6 and TRBJ2-3, with D perhaps matching TRBD2 (6 bases). This CDR3 spans 15 amino acids. Germline values: CDR1 SGHDT, CDR2 YYEEEE. The ends were cut back, 7 bases at V and 6 bases at J, with 21 bases in the middle.

The V call is TRBV28, the J call TRBJ2-7; maybe TRBD1 (6 bases). V lost 5 bases to trimming and J lost 3 bases, with 17 bases between them. This CDR3 has 15 residues. The germline gives CDR1 MDHEN, CDR2 SYDVKM. CDR3 in amino acids: CASSAGVMSLYEQYF. CDR3 DNA sequence: TGTGCCAGCAGTGCAGGGGTTATGAGCCTCTACGAGCAGTACTTC.

The count of this clone is one. The genes are TRBV6-5 and TRBJ1-1; D gene unclear. Trimming left V 6 bases short and J 1 base short, with 15 bases between. This CDR3 has 15 residues. Germline V gene data show CDR1 as MNHEY and CDR2 as SVGAGI. This chain's CDR3 is CASSFVAHTNTEAFF. The CDR3 coding sequence is TGTGCCAGCAGCTTCGTAGCGCACACGAACACTGAAGCTTTCTTT.

The V and J genes are TRBV6-5 and TRBJ2-2; D is perhaps TRBD1 (6 bases). V lost 0 bases, J lost 6 bases, and 14 bases lay in between. CDR3 length: 16 amino acids. Germline-derived CDR1 and CDR2 are MNHEY and SVGAGI. CDR3 residues: CASSYSMYRVAGELFF. The CDR3 nucleotides read TGTGCCAGCAGTTACTCGATGTACAGGGTAGCCGGGGAGCTGTTTTTT.

The chain carries TRBV28 and TRBJ2-3; tentative D call: TRBD2 (5 bases). V was pared by 2 bases and J by 4 bases, with 19 bases between. This CDR3 is built from 17 residues. Germline V gives CDR1 MDHEN, CDR2 SYDVKM. This CDR3 is CASSLGWRANGADTQYF. CDR3 DNA sequence: TGTGCCAGCAGTTTAGGCTGGCGGGCTAACGGAGCAGATACGCAGTATTTT.

The chain combines TRBV5-1 with TRBJ2-7; D perhaps matches TRBD1 (6 bases). Germline values: CDR1 SGHRS, CDR2 YFSETQ. The V gene lost 5 bases and the J gene lost 9 bases, with 18 bases spanning the gap. The length of the CDR3 is 13 residues. The CDR3 sequence: CASRQGGSPSQYF. The CDR3 region has the DNA TGCGCCAGCAGACAGGGCGGTTCACCCTCGCAGTACTTC.

The rearrangement uses TRBV19 and TRBJ2-1; no clear D. The CDR3 loop spans 13 amino acids. The germline CDR1 and CDR2 sequences are LNHDA and SQIVND (reference sequence). V lost 1 base to trimming and J lost 5 bases, with 6 bases between them. The CDR3: CASSIASNNEQFF. Written as DNA, the CDR3 is TGTGCCAGTAGTATAGCCAGTAACAATGAGCAGTTCTTC.

Comment on this clone: At one end, the junction sequence differs from germline, possibly due to a read error. The genes are TRBV7-9 and TRBJ1-1; TRBD1 is a possible D gene (6 bases). Germline CDR1 is SEHNR and CDR2 is FQNEAQ (reference sequence). This CDR3 region has 14 residues. The CDR3 nucleotides read TGTTCCAGCAGCTTAGCCCAGGGGCTCACTGAAGCTTTCTTT. Translated, it gives CSSSLAQGLTEAFF.

The V call is TRBV7-9, the J call TRBJ1-4; 11 nucleotides line up with TRBD1. V shed 5 bases and J 5 bases; nucleotides not matched to a gene: 4. The CDR3 totals 15 residues. Germline loops: CDR1 SEHNR, CDR2 FQNEAQ (reference sequence). This chain's CDR3 is CASSPGDRGNEKLFF. In nucleotides, the CDR3 is TGTGCCAGCAGCCCGGGGGACAGGGGGAATGAAAAACTGTTTTTT.

This clone came up once. V and J are TRBV5-1 and TRBJ2-1, with 14 bases that match TRBD2. After removal of 5 bases from V and 8 bases from J, the junction contained 6 bases not matched to a gene. The CDR3 extends over 15 amino acids. Germline assignment: CDR1 SGHRS and CDR2 YFSETQ. The CDR3 loop reads CASSDPTSGRDEQFF. The DNA of the CDR3 is TGCGCCAGCAGTGACCCGACTAGCGGGAGGGATGAGCAGTTCTTC.

V usage is TRBV11-2 and J usage is TRBJ1-1, with D possibly being TRBD1 (5 bases). This CDR3 has 14 residues. From germline, CDR1 is SGHAT and CDR2 FQNNGV. The V gene lost 3 bases and the J gene lost 8 bases, with 16 bases spanning the gap. The CDR3 region has the DNA TGTGCCAGCAGCTTTTTCCCCGGCAGGGAAGAAGCTTTCTTT. This translates into CASSFFPGREEAFF. Full variable domain (outside the CDR3, taken from reference TRBV11-2 and TRBJ1-1): EAGVAQSPRYKIIEKRQSVAFWCNPISGHATLYWYQQILGQGPKLLIQFQNNGVVDDSQLPKDRFSAERLKGVDSTLKIQPAKLEDSAVYLCASSFFPGREEAFFGQGTRLTVV.

The chain recombines TRBV7-9 with TRBJ2-5; TRBD1 matches at 8 bases. Germline V gene sequence: CDR1 SEHNR, CDR2 FQNEAQ (reference sequence). CDR3 length: 14 amino acids. The V segment lost 4 bases and the J segment 5 bases; nucleotides outside the gene matches: 6. The CDR3 is CASSSGTGGETQYF. CDR3 in DNA: TGTGCCAGCAGCTCAGGGACAGGTGGGGAGACCCAGTACTTC.

The V and J genes are TRBV7-9 and TRBJ2-3; the match to TRBD2 covers 7 bases. Trimming took 2 bases from V and 2 from J; bases not matched to a gene: 4. Germline V CDR1 and CDR2: SEHNR, FQNEAQ (reference sequence). CDR3 length: 15 amino acids. Written as DNA, the CDR3 is TGTGCCAGCAGCTTACTGGGGGGGTCCACAGATACGCAGTATTTT. Amino acids: CASSLLGGSTDTQYF.

This clone was picked up a small number of times. The chain combines TRBV6-5 with TRBJ2-7; TRBD2 might be the D (5 bases). CDR1 is MNHEY, CDR2 SVGAGI, per germline. There are 14 residues in the CDR3. The germline V and J ends were trimmed by 2 bases and 3 bases, with 11 bases remaining between them. In nucleotides, the CDR3 is TGTGCCAGCAGTTACGTCGGGGTCCTCTACGAGCAGTACTTC. Amino acids: CASSYVGVLYEQYF.

The rearrangement links TRBV7-9 to TRBJ2-1, with 7 bases identical to TRBD1. V was clipped by 2 bases and J by 2 bases; unmatched bases: 6. CDR3 length: 16 residues. CDR1 and CDR2 (germline): SEHNR, FQNEAQ (reference sequence). The DNA of the CDR3 is TGTGCCAGCAGCTTATCCCCGGACAGGACCTACAATGAGCAGTTCTTC. Translating it yields CASSLSPDRTYNEQFF.

This clone was counted only a few times. CDR3 loop: CASNPIGASGIVGREQYF. The CDR3 DNA reads as TGTGCCAGCAACCCTATTGGTGCTAGCGGGATAGTCGGCCGCGAGCAGTACTTC. V gene TRBV7-9 combines with J gene TRBJ2-7, with 9 bases lining up with TRBD2. The CDR3 is 18 residues long. Germline V gene sequence: CDR1 SEHNR, CDR2 FQNEAQ (reference sequence). The V gene end was trimmed by 7 bases and the J gene end by 6 bases; junction bases not matched to a gene: 22.

The chain couples TRBV6-1 to TRBJ2-3, with 10 bases identical to TRBD2. Germline CDR1 reads MNHNS; CDR2 reads SASEGT. The J segment lost 1 base and the V segment lost 1 base, leaving 5 bases of the junction unmatched. CDR3 size: 17 residues. CDR3 DNA: TGTGCCAGCAGTGAAGTGAGTGGGACTAGCGGCACAGATACGCAGTATTTT. Translation gives CASSEVSGTSGTDTQYF.

V and J are TRBV15 and TRBJ2-7; 8 nucleotides line up with TRBD1. Germline V gene sequence: CDR1 LNHNV, CDR2 YYDKDF (reference sequence). Trimming removed 5 bases from V and 4 bases from J; junction bases left unmatched: 10. The CDR3 is 15 residues long. The CDR3 here is CATSPTGTGGYEQYF. CDR3 bases: TGTGCCACCAGCCCGACTGGGACAGGTGGGTACGAGCAGTACTTC.

The chain uses TRBV7-8 and TRBJ1-5, with a tentative D call TRBD1 (6 bases). The CDR3 sequence is 15 residues long. Trimming pared 1 base from V and 3 bases from J, leaving 10 bases between. Germline V gives CDR1 SGHVS, CDR2 FQNEAQ. Here the CDR3 reads CASSLEGVSNQPQHF. CDR3 coding DNA: TGTGCCAGCAGCTTAGAGGGGGTCTCCAATCAGCCCCAGCATTTT.

This clone was counted a few times. V and J are TRBV13 and TRBJ2-5; 7 bases line up with TRBD2. Germline V gene lookup returns CDR1 PRHDT and CDR2 FYEKMQ (reference sequence). The CDR3 runs to 15 residues. Unmatched junction bases numbered 4, after V lost 1 base and J lost 2 bases. CDR3 DNA sequence: TGTGCCAGCAGCTTAGCGGGGGGAATACAAGAGACCCAGTACTTC. Translated, it gives CASSLAGGIQETQYF.

The chain employs TRBV7-9 and TRBJ2-2; 7 bases align to TRBD1. The trim removed 3 bases at V and 5 bases at J, leaving 3 bases unmatched. Germline V gene sequence: CDR1 SEHNR, CDR2 FQNEAQ (reference sequence). The CDR3 contains 14 residues. CDR3 amino acids: CASSFTGVTGELFF. The CDR3 DNA reads TGTGCCAGCAGCTTTACAGGGGTGACCGGGGAGCTGTTTTTT.

This clone is a singleton in its sample. The chain joins TRBV5-1 to TRBJ2-5; D uncertain. The end of the DNA is better explained by TRBJ2-7, so the J call may be wrong. The CDR3 runs to 13 residues. CDR1 SGHRS and CDR2 YFSETQ come from the germline V gene. The DNA of the CDR3 is TGCGCCAGCAGCTTGTCCGCCTCCTACGAGCAGTACTTC. The encoded protein is CASSLSASYEQYF.

The rearrangement joins TRBV9 to TRBJ2-5, with a weak D call TRBD2 (6 bases). Trimming took off 0 bases at V and 4 bases at J, with 13 bases between the two ends. Germline V gene data show CDR1 as SGDLS and CDR2 as YYNGEE. The CDR3 length is 15 residues. CDR3 region: CASSVGWVEGETQYF. The CDR3 DNA reads TGTGCCAGCAGCGTAGGTTGGGTGGAGGGAGAGACCCAGTACTTC.

CDR3 DNA sequence: TGTGCCAGCAGTGCCGGACAGGGGGCGCCTGGTGAAGCTTTCTTT. This sequence encodes CASSAGQGAPGEAFF. The chain combines TRBV6-5 with TRBJ1-1, with 11 nucleotides matching TRBD1. The CDR3 has 15 amino acids. Losses at the gene ends were 5 bases for V and 7 bases for J; bases not matched to a gene: 9. Germline V gene lookup returns CDR1 MNHEY and CDR2 SVGAGI.

The sample holds one count of this clone. The CDR3 is CASSPTDSEAFF. The CDR3 DNA is TGTGCCAGCAGTCCAACAGACAGTGAAGCTTTCTTT. The V call is TRBV28, the J call TRBJ1-1; tentative D call: TRBD1 (5 bases). The V gene's germline CDR1 is MDHEN and CDR2 SYDVKM. The V gene lost 5 bases and the J gene lost 7 bases, with 11 bases spanning the gap. This CDR3 has 12 amino acids.

The V gene is TRBV5-1, the J gene TRBJ2-5; no definite D call. V was shortened by 1 base and J by 0 bases, with 7 bases between the two germline ends. Germline assignment: CDR1 SGHRS and CDR2 YFSETQ. This CDR3 is built from 14 residues. The CDR3 region is CASSLWQNQETQYF. CDR3 coding DNA: TGCGCCAGCAGCTTGTGGCAGAACCAAGAGACCCAGTACTTC.